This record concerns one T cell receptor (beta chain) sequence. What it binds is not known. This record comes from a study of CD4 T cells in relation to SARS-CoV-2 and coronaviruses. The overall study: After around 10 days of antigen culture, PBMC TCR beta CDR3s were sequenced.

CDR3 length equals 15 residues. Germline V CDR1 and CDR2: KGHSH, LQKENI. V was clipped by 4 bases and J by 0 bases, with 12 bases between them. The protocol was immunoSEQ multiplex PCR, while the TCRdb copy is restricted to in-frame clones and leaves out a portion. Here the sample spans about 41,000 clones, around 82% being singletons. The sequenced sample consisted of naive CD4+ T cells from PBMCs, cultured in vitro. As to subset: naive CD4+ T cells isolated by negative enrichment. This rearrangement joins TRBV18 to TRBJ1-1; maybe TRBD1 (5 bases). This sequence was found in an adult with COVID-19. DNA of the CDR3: TGTGCCAGCTCACGGAGTGGGGGGGTGAACACTGAAGCTTTCTTT. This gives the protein CASSRSGGVNTEAFF.